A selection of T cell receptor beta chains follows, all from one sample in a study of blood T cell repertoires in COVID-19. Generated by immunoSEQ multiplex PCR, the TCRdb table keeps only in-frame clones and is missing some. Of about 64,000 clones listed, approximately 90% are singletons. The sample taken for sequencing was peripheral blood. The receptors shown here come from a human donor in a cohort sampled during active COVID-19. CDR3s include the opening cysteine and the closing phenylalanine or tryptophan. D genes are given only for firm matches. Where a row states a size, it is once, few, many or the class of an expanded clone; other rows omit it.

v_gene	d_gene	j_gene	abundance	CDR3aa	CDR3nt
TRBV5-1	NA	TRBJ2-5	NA	CASSPHSQETQYF	TGCGCCAGCAGCCCACACAGTCAAGAGACCCAGTACTTC
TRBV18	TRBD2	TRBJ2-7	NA	CASSAGTKYEQYF	TGTGCCAGCTCAGCCGGGACTAAATACGAGCAGTACTTC
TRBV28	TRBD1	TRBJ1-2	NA	CASSANRPGQGGYGYTF	TGTGCCAGCAGTGCGAACAGACCGGGACAGGGAGGCTATGGCTACACCTTC
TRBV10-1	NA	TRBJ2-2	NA	CASSRQTATGELFF	TGCGCCAGCAGTCGCCAGACAGCCACCGGGGAGCTGTTTTTT
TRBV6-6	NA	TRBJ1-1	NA	CASSPVGNTEAFF	TGTGCCAGCAGCCCGGTCGGGAACACTGAAGCTTTCTTT
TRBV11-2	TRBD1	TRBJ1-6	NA	CASSVAGGGSPLHF	TGTGCCAGCAGTGTAGCAGGGGGCGGGTCACCCCTCCACTTT
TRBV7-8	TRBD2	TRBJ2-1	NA	CASSFLAGAYNEQFF	TGTGCCAGCAGCTTTCTAGCGGGGGCCTACAATGAGCAGTTCTTC
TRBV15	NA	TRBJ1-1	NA	CATSEGIGNTEAFF	TGTGCCACCAGCGAGGGAATAGGTAACACTGAAGCTTTCTTT
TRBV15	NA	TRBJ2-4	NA	CATSRDPAGESIQYF	TGTGCCACCAGCAGAGACCCCGCCGGGGAGTCCATTCAGTACTTC
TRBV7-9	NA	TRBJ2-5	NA	CASSSRTGRGETQYF	TGTGCCAGCAGCTCCCGGACGGGGAGAGGGGAGACCCAGTACTTC
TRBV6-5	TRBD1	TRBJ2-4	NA	CASSYRTGSKNIQYF	TGTGCCAGCAGTTATAGGACAGGGTCCAAAAACATTCAGTACTTC
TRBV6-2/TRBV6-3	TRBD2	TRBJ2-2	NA	CASSYNRGRAANTGELFF	TGTGCCAGCAGTTACAATCGCGGGAGGGCCGCGAACACCGGGGAGCTGTTTTTT
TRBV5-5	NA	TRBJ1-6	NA	CASLQDRNSPLHF	TGTGCCAGCCTCCAAGACAGAAATTCACCCCTCCACTTT
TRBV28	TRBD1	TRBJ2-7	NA	CTSRSGGPLTYEQYF	TGTACCAGCAGATCAGGGGGACCATTAACCTACGAGCAGTACTTC
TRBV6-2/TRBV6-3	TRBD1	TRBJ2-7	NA	CASSWTGRHEQYF	TGTGCCAGCAGTTGGACAGGGAGGCACGAGCAGTACTTC
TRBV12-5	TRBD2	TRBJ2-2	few	CASGLGGRWGGELFF	TGTGCTAGTGGTTTAGGCGGGAGATGGGGCGGGGAGCTGTTTTTT
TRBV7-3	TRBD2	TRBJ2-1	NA	CASSFGGGSYNEQFF	TGTGCCAGCAGCTTTGGCGGGGGCTCCTACAATGAGCAGTTCTTC